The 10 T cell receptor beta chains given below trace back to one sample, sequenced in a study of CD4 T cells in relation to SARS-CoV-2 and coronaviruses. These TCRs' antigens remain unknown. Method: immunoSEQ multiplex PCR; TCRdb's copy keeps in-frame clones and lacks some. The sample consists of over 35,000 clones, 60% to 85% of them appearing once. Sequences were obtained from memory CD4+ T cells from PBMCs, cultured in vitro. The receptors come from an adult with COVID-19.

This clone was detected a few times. Written as DNA, the CDR3 is TGTGCCAGCAGCCAGGGACTTAATCAGCCCCAGCATTTT. Amino acids: CASSQGLNQPQHF. V gene TRBV28 combines with J gene TRBJ1-5, with D maybe TRBD1 (5 bases). Deletions cut 6 bases from V and 4 bases from J, with 10 bases between. Germline V gene sequence: CDR1 MDHEN, CDR2 SYDVKM. CDR3 size: 13 residues.

CDR3 DNA: TGTGCCAGCAGCCAAGAAGGAGCGCTAGCGATGGGGGACGAGCAGTACTTC. As protein: CASSQEGALAMGDEQYF. The chain combines TRBV3-1 (or the pseudogene TRBV3-2) with TRBJ2-7; possibly TRBD2 for D (6 bases). The germline V gene encodes CDR1 LGHDT and CDR2 YNNKEL (reference sequence). This CDR3 has 17 residues. V shed 0 bases and J shed 5 bases, with 20 bases lying between them.

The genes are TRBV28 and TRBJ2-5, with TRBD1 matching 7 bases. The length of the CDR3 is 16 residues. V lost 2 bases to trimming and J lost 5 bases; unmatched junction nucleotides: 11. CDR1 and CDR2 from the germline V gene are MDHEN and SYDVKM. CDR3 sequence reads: CASSLLEGAGLETQYF. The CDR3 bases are TGTGCCAGCAGTTTACTCGAGGGGGCTGGTTTGGAGACCCAGTACTTC.

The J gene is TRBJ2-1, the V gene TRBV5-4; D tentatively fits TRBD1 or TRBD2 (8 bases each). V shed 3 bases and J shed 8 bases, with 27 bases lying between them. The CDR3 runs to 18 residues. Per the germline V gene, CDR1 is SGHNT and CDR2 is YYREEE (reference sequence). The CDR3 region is CASSSTGGFGRGRDEQFF. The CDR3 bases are TGTGCCAGCAGCTCGACGGGAGGGTTCGGCAGGGGGCGAGATGAGCAGTTCTTC.

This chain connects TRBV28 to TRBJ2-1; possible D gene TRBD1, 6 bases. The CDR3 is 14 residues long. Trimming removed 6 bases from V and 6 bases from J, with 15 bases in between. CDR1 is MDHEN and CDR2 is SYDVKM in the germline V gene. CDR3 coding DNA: TGTGCCAGCAGGGACAGACTAATTCTCAATGAGCAGTTCTTC. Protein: CASRDRLILNEQFF.

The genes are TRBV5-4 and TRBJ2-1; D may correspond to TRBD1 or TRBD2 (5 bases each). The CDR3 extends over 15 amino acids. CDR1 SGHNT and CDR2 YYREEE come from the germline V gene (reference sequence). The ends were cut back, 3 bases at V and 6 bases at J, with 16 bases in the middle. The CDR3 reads CASSWGGAGGNEQFF. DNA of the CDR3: TGTGCCAGCAGCTGGGGTGGGGCTGGGGGCAATGAGCAGTTCTTC.

The DNA for the CDR3 is TGCAGCGTTGTTAGCGGCCTAAGCTCCTACAATGAGCAGTTCTTC. Protein: CSVVSGLSSYNEQFF. V is TRBV29-1 and J is TRBJ2-1; possible D gene TRBD2, 6 bases. Trimming took off 4 bases at V and 0 bases at J, with 13 bases between the two ends. Germline V CDR1 and CDR2: SQVTM, ANQGSEA. This CDR3 is built from 15 residues.

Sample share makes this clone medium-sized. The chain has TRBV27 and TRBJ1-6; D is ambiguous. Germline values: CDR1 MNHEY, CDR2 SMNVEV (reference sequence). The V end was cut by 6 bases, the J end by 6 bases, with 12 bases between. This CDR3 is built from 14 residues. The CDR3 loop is CASRRRLINSPLHF. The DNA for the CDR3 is TGTGCCAGCAGAAGGCGACTGATTAATTCACCCCTCCACTTT.

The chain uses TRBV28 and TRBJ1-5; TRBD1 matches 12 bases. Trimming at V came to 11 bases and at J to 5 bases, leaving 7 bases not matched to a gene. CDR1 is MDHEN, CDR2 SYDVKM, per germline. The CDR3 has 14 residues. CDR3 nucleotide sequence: TGTGCCGGTTGTAGGGACAGGGGGCATCAGCCCCAGCATTTT. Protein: CAGCRDRGHQPQHF.

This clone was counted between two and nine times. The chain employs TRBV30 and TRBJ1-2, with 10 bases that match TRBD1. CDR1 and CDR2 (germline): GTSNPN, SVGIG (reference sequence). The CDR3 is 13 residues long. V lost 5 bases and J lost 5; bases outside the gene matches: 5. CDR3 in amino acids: CAWGGDRGYGYTF. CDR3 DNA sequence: TGTGCCTGGGGCGGGGACAGGGGTTATGGCTACACCTTC.